This TCR beta chain was documented in a study of CD8 T cells in Susac syndrome. With V trimmed by 1 base and J by 3 bases, 14 bases remained unmatched. Germline V gene lookup returns CDR1 DFQATT and CDR2 SNEGSKA (reference sequence). This CDR3 has 18 residues. Roughly 0.45 to 1 ug RNA was reverse transcribed with random hexamers. The authors amplified TCR beta CDR3 across 54 Vbeta and 13 Jbeta using immunoSEQ multiplex PCR. TCRdb reanalysed the immunoSEQ multiplex PCR reads using MiXCR and keeps one entry per CDR3 protein. The sample has roughly 200,000 distinct CDR3 sequences, 95% seen once; the top ten hold around 0.093%. High-throughput TCR beta sequencing covered peripheral CD8+ and CD4+ T cells. Treatment-naive patients with stable or active relapsing-remitting disease were the multiple sclerosis controls. TEMRA cells were enriched by FACS, while CD8+ and CD4+ T cells were obtained through a negative isolation that was performed magnetically.

This sequence originates from a human donor with multiple sclerosis. The sequencing input was CD4+ T cells from PBMCs. J is TRBJ2-3 and V is TRBV20-1, with 9 bases identical to TRBD2. This chain's CDR3 is CSARGRLAEHDGTDTQYF. The CDR3 region has the DNA TGCAGTGCTAGAGGCCGACTAGCGGAACACGATGGGACAGATACGCAGTATTTT.